This T cell receptor (beta chain) is from a study of T cells after yellow fever vaccination. Notes on the study in general: At around 96% for CD4 and 88% for CD8, most primary-vaccination clones showed up again after the booster. Contamination of FACS-sorted repertoires by abundant clonotypes from the bulk population could occur.

There are many counts of this clonotype. Its target is not known. The CDR3 has 16 residues. Germline V gives CDR1 DFQATT, CDR2 SNEGSKA (reference sequence). V was clipped by 1 base and J by 8 bases, with 23 bases between them. Via MiXCR, TCRdb re-called the 5' RACE reads, giving one row per CDR3 protein. The sample holds some 320,000 distinct CDR3 sequences, 3.5% to 4.5% seen once. The TCR was taken from a man younger than 35 who received the YFV17D yellow fever vaccine. Here the sequenced sample was PBMCs, taken 15 days after the yellow fever booster vaccination. The genes are TRBV20-1 and TRBJ1-2; D is ambiguous. The CDR3 DNA sequence: TGCAGTGCTAGAGCCACCCTTACGGCTTACGAACGAGGCTACACCTTC. Its translation is CSARATLTAYERGYTF.